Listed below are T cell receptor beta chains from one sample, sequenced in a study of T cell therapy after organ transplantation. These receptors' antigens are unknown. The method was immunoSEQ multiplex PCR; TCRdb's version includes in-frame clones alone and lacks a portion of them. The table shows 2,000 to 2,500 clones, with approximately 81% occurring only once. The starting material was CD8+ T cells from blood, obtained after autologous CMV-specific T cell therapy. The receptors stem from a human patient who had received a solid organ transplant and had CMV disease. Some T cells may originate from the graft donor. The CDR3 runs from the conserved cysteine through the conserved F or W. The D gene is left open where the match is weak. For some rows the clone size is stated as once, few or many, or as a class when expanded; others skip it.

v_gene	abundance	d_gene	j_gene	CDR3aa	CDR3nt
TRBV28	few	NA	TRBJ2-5	CASSTSLRGRWGETQYF	TGTGCCAGCAGTACCTCCCTACGGGGCCGGTGGGGTGAGACCCAGTACTTC
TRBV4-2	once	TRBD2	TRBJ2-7	CASSHEGVAGSYEQYF	TGTGCCAGCAGCCATGAGGGGGTAGCGGGGTCCTACGAGCAGTACTTC
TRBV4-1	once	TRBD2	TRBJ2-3	CASSLEGTGGEADTQYF	TGCGCCAGCAGCTTAGAAGGTACGGGAGGGGAGGCAGATACGCAGTATTTT
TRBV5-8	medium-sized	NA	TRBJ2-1	CASITDREEFF	TGTGCCAGCATAACCGACAGGGAGGAGTTCTTC
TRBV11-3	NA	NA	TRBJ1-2	CASSLSPSGGDGYTF	TGTGCCAGCAGCTTATCCCCCTCGGGAGGAGACGGCTACACCTTC
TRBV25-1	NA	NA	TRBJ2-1	CASSLGDEQFF	TGTGCCAGCAGCCTGGGGGATGAGCAGTTCTTC
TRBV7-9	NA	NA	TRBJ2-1	CASSLKVRGEQFF	TGTGCCAGCAGCTTAAAGGTGCGGGGTGAGCAGTTCTTC
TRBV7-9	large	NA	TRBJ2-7	CASSLVLGAYEQYF	TGTGCCAGCAGCTTAGTCCTAGGGGCCTACGAGCAGTACTTC
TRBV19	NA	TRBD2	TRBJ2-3	CASSIFPTLAGVTDTQYF	TGTGCCAGTAGTATTTTCCCCACGCTAGCGGGAGTCACAGATACGCAGTATTTT
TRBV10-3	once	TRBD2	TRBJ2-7	CASSPSGTSYEQYF	TGTGCCAGCAGCCCCAGCGGGACGTCCTACGAGCAGTACTTC
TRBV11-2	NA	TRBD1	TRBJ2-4	CASSPRQGSKNIQYF	TGTGCCAGCAGCCCAAGACAGGGTTCCAAAAACATTCAGTACTTC
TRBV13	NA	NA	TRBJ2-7	CASSEAVYEQYF	TGTGCCAGCAGTGAAGCGGTATACGAGCAGTACTTC
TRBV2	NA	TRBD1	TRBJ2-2	CASTPPGQGYTGELFF	TGTGCCAGCACACCTCCGGGACAGGGTTACACCGGGGAGCTGTTTTTT
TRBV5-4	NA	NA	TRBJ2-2	CASSLGLGELFF	TGTGCCAGCAGCTTGGGGCTAGGGGAGCTGTTTTTT
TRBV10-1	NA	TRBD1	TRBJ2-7	CASSVRTGPSYEQYF	TGCGCCAGCAGTGTCCGGACAGGGCCCTCCTACGAGCAGTACTTC
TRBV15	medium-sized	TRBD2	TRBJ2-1	CATSRDSSGRGLGEQFF	TGTGCCACCAGCAGAGATTCAAGCGGGAGGGGGTTGGGTGAGCAGTTCTTC
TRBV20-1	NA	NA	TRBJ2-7	CSARGSYEQYF	TGCAGTGCTAGAGGCTCCTACGAGCAGTACTTC
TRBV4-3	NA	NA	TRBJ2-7	CASSQDRTGHSYEQYF	TGCGCCAGCAGCCAAGATCGGACGGGACACTCCTACGAGCAGTACTTC
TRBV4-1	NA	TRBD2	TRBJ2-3	CASSQDITSGVTDTQYF	TGCGCCAGCAGCCAAGATATAACTAGCGGGGTCACAGATACGCAGTATTTT
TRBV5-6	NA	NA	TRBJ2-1	CASSPGRYNEQFF	TGTGCCAGCAGCCCAGGGAGGTACAATGAGCAGTTCTTC
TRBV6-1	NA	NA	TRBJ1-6	CASSEMQGSNSPLHF	TGTGCCAGCAGTGAAATGCAGGGAAGTAATTCACCCCTCCACTTT
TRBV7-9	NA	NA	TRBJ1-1	CASSTNTEAFF	TGTGCCAGCTCTACGAACACTGAAGCTTTCTTT
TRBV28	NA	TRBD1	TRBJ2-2	CASSPTGAGELFF	TGTGCCAGCAGTCCAACAGGGGCCGGGGAGCTGTTTTTT
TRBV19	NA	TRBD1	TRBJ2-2	CASSLRPRTGGAVGELFF	TGTGCCAGTAGTCTTCGGCCCCGGACAGGGGGCGCGGTCGGGGAGCTGTTTTTT
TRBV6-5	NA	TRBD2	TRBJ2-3	CASSSWSGRALDTQYF	TGTGCCAGCAGTTCGTGGAGCGGGAGGGCGTTAGATACGCAGTATTTT
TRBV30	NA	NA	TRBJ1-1	CAWRFFGGEAFF	TGTGCCTGGAGGTTCTTTGGGGGGGAAGCTTTCTTT
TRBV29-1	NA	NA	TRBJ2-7	CSVVARTSYEQYF	TGCAGCGTTGTCGCACGGACATCCTACGAGCAGTACTTC
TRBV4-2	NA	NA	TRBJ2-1	CASSQDATFESSYNEQFF	TGTGCCAGCAGCCAAGATGCTACTTTCGAAAGCTCCTACAATGAGCAGTTCTTC
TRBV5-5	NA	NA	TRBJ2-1	CASSFTGEGYNEQFF	TGTGCCAGCAGCTTTACAGGGGAGGGCTACAATGAGCAGTTCTTC
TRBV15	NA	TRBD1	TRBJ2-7	CATSRFTGGSSYEQYF	TGTGCCACCAGCAGATTCACAGGGGGTAGCTCCTACGAGCAGTACTTC
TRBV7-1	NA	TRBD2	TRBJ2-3	CASSFSAFSGSDTDTQYF	TGTGCCAGCAGCTTTTCGGCCTTTAGCGGGAGTGACACAGATACGCAGTATTTT
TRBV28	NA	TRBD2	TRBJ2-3	CASSLPSGREGHFGTDTQYF	TGTGCCAGCAGTTTACCCTCGGGGCGGGAGGGCCATTTCGGCACAGATACGCAGTATTTT
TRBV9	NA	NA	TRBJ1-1	CASSVEGATGLGTEAFF	TGTGCCAGCAGCGTAGAGGGAGCTACAGGGCTGGGCACTGAAGCTTTCTTT
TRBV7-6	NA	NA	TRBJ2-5	CASSLVIQETQYF	TGTGCCAGCAGCTTAGTAATACAAGAGACCCAGTACTTC
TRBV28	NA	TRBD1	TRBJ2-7	CASTPGQGYYEQYF	TGTGCCAGCACCCCGGGACAGGGGTACTACGAGCAGTACTTC
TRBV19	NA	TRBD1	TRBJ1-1	CASSRDREGRTEAFF	TGTGCCAGTAGTAGGGACAGGGAGGGTAGGACTGAAGCTTTCTTT
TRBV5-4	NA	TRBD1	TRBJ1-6	CASNSSGTVDSPLHF	TGTGCCAGCAACAGTTCCGGGACAGTCGACTCACCCCTCCACTTT
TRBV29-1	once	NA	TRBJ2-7	CSVAPGSSYEQYF	TGCAGCGTTGCCCCCGGGAGCTCCTACGAGCAGTACTTC
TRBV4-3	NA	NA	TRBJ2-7	CASSQDTRGRGYEQYF	TGCGCCAGCAGCCAAGATACCCGGGGTCGGGGCTACGAGCAGTACTTC
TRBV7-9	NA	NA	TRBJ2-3	CASSPPPPGDTDTQYF	TGTGCCAGCAGCCCCCCACCCCCCGGAGACACAGATACGCAGTATTTT
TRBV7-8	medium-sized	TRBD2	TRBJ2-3	CASSTILAGIADTQYF	TGTGCCAGCAGCACCATACTAGCGGGTATAGCGGATACGCAGTATTTT
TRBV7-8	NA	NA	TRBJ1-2	CASSFGLGQSTGYTF	TGTGCCAGCAGCTTCGGACTCGGACAGTCCACCGGCTACACCTTC